This TCR beta chain stems from a study of blood T cell repertoires in COVID-19. About the study: The United States, Italy and Spain were the sources of the acute and convalescent COVID-19 samples.

Germline lookup yields CDR1 KGHDR and CDR2 SFDVKD. Trimming left V 7 bases short and J 5 bases short, with 13 bases between. The CDR3 has 13 amino acids. Authors' processing steps: Amplification of reference gene primers provided the estimated nucleated cell counts. The protocol was immunoSEQ multiplex PCR, while the TCRdb copy is restricted to in-frame clones and leaves out a portion. V and J calls and clone size are as listed in that table; D and trimming were resolved from the DNA. The table has about 190,000 clones, 85% to 90% seen once. Seattle's cohort entered during active infection and was followed longitudinally.

Sequencing input: peripheral blood. The clonotype comes from a woman between 70 and 85 years old with COVID-19, enrolled during active disease. The rearrangement joins TRBV24-1 to TRBJ1-1; D uncertain. The CDR3 DNA reads TGTGCCACCAGAGGCTCCGGAGGGACTGAAGCTTTCTTT. Protein product: CATRGSGGTEAFF.